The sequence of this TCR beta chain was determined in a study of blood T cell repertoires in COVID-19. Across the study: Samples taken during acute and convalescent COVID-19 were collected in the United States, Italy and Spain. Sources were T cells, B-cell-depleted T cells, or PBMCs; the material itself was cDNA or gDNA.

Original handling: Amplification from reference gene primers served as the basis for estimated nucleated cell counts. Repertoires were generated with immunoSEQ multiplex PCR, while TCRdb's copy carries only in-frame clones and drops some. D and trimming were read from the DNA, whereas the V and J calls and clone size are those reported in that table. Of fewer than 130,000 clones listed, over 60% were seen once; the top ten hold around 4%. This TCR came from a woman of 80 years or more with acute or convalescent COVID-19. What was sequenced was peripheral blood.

CDR3 DNA: TGTGCCAGCAGTGACTCCGGAGGTCTACGCGGCTACACCTTC. Amino acid sequence: CASSDSGGLRGYTF. V gene TRBV6-4 combines with J gene TRBJ1-2, with unresolved D. Germline V gene lookup returns CDR1 MRHNA and CDR2 SNTAGT. With 0 bases removed from V and 8 bases from J, the gap between germline ends came to 13 bases. CDR3 length: 14 residues.